This T cell receptor (beta chain) was retrieved from a study of blood T cell repertoires in COVID-19. Across the whole study: Samples of COVID-19 (acute and convalescent) were obtained from the United States, Italy and Spain. T cells, B-cell-depleted T cells, or PBMCs provided the cDNA or gDNA that served as material.

V lost 0 bases, J lost 6 bases, and 8 bases stayed unmatched. CDR3 length: 15 residues. Germline CDR1 and CDR2: SGHNT and YYREEE (reference sequence). Original methodology: For nucleated cells, counts were estimated from reference gene primer amplification. Using immunoSEQ multiplex PCR, the repertoire was profiled, and TCRdb retains in-frame clones only, with some absent. That table supplies the V and J calls and clone size; D and trimming were determined from the DNA. This sample has 280,000 or so clones; more than 75% occur once, and the top ten carry approximately 2.2%. This receptor was identified in a woman in her thirties who had recovered from COVID-19. The specimen sequenced was peripheral blood. This rearrangement joins TRBV5-4 to TRBJ1-2, with TRBD1 matching 7 bases. CDR3 region: CASSLERGQWDGYTF. CDR3 nucleotide sequence: TGTGCCAGCAGCTTGGAACGGGGACAGTGGGATGGCTACACCTTC.